This entry concerns a single T cell receptor beta chain. This clonotype showed up just a few times. Its antigen specificity is not known. Qualities for individual bases were not recorded, and no much larger clone is one base off. This sample stems from a study of T-cell reconstitution after alpha-beta-depleted transplantation in children (dated by TCRdb to 2016 to 2017). About the investigation overall: T-cell immune reconstitution after TCRalphabeta/CD19-depleted allogeneic hematopoietic cell transplantation in children was quantitatively tracked in the study by means of TCR repertoire profiling.

The library was generated by PCR. Sequencing took place on an Illumina HiSeq 2500. TCR libraries were prepared with molecular barcoding, using unique molecular identifiers to normalize TCRbeta repertoire quantification. TCRdb reworked the public reads: Q25 trimming with fastp, MiXCR clone assembly, productive beta chains retained. Rows with a matching CDR3 protein are joined into one entry that keeps the most common DNA and genes. This sample has about a million distinct CDR3 sequences in its table, and about 29% of those were observed once. Of the sample, roughly 27% is held by the ten largest clones. Per the publication, the treatment or condition label means: allogeneic hematopoietic cell transplantation with graft depleted of TCRalphabeta T cells and CD19 B cells. The transplant recipients were children given TCRalphabeta/CD19-depleted allogeneic hematopoietic cell grafts. Results the study describes overall, beyond this receptor: Apparently early alphabetaT-cell count recovery about two months after transplant reportedly relied on only several hundred rapidly expanded clones derived from non-depleted graft cells. The frequencies of hyperexpanded clones fell over the following months, and after one year, T-cell counts and TCRbeta diversity were mostly attributed to newly produced T cells. The high TCRbeta diversity at day 60 in some patients was ascribed to recipient T cells and intrathymic progenitors that had survived conditioning.

This material consisted of PBMCs, mostly from graft donor cells, taken 360 days after TCRalphabeta/CD19-depleted stem cell transplant. This TCR came from a boy under three years old who had a stem cell transplant for SCID, so the T cells may come from the graft donor.

The nucleotide sequence is TGCGCCAGCACGGGAGTCACTGAAGCTTTCTTT. Its amino acids are CASTGVTEAFF. Here the chain combines TRBV5-1 and TRBJ1-1; there is no confident call for the D gene. The germline V gene yields SGHRS for CDR1 and YFSETQ for CDR2. The trim is 6 bases for V and 4 bases for J, with a gap of 7 bases between the germline ends. Taken from cysteine to phenylalanine, the CDR3 has 11 residues. This entry keeps only the CDR3 DNA: 33 bases, framed from base 1.